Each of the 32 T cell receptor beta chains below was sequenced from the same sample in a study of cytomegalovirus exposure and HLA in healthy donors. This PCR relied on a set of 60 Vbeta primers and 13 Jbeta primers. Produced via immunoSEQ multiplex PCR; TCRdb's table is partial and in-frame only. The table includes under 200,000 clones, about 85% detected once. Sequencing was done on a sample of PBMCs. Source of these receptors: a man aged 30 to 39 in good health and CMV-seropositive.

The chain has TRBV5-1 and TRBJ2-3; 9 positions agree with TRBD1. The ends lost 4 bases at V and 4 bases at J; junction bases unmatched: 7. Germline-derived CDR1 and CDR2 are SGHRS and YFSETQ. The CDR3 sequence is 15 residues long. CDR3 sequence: CASSVGDRVSDTQYF. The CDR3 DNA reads TGCGCCAGCAGCGTGGGGGACAGGGTGTCAGATACGCAGTATTTT.

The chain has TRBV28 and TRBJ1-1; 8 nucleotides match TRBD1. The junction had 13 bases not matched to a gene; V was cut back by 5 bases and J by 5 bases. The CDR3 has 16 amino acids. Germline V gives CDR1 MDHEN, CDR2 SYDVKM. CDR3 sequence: CASSPQTGARGTEAFF. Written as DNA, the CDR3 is TGTGCCAGCAGTCCCCAGACAGGGGCGAGGGGGACTGAAGCTTTCTTT. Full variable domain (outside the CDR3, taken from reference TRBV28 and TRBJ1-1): DVKVTQSSRYLVKRTGEKVFLECVQDMDHENMFWYRQDPGLGLRLIYFSYDVKMKEKGDIPEGYSVSREKKERFSLILESASTNQTSMYLCASSPQTGARGTEAFFGQGTRLTVV.

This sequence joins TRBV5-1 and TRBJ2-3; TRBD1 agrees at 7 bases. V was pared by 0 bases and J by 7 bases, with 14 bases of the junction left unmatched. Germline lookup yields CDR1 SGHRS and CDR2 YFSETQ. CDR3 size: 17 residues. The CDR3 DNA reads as TGCGCCAGCAGCTTGGTACAGGGACAGTACCTAGCTAATACGCAGTATTTT. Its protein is CASSLVQGQYLANTQYF. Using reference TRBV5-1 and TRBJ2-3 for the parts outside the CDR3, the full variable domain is KAGVTQTPRYLIKTRGQQVTLSCSPISGHRSVSWYQQTPGQGLQFLFEYFSETQRNKGNFPGRFSGRQFSNSRSEMNVSTLELGDSALYLCASSLVQGQYLANTQYFGPGTRLTVL.

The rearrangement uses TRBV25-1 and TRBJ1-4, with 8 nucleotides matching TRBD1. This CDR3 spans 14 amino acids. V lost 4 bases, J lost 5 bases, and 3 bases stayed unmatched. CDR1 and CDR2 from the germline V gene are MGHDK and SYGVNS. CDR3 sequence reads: CASSAHRGNEKLFF. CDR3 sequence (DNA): TGTGCCAGCAGTGCACACAGGGGGAATGAAAAACTGTTTTTT.

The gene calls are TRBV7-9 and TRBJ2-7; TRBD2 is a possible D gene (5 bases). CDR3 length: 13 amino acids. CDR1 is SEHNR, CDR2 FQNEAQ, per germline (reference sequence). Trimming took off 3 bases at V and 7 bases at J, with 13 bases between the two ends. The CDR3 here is CASSLEAAVEQYV. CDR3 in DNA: TGTGCCAGCAGCTTGGAGGCAGCCGTAGAGCAGTACGTC.

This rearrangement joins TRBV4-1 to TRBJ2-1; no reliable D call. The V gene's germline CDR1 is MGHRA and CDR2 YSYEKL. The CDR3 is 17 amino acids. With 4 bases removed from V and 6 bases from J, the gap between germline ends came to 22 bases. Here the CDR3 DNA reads TGCGCCAGCAGCCGACTGCCCCCCGAAAGTTGGAGCAATGAGCAGTTCTTC. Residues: CASSRLPPESWSNEQFF.

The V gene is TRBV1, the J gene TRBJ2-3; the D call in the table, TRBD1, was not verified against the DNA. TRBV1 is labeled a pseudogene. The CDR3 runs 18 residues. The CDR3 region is CTSSQLGLQGRTPNTQYF. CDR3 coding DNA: TGCACCAGCAGCCAGCTGGGGTTACAGGGGAGGACTCCCAATACGCAGTATTTT.

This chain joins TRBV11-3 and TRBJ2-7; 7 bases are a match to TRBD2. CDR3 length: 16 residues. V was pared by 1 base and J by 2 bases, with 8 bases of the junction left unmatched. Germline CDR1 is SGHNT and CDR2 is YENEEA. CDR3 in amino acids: CASSLAGTTSTYEQYF. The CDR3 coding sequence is TGTGCCAGCAGCTTAGCCGGGACTACCTCAACCTACGAGCAGTACTTC.

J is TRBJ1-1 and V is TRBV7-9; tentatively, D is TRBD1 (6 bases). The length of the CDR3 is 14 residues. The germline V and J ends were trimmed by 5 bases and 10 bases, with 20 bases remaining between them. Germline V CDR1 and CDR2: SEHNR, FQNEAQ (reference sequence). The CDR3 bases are TGTGCCAGCAGCAGCTCAGGAAGGGGGTTTGGAGCTTTCTTT. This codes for CASSSSGRGFGAFF.

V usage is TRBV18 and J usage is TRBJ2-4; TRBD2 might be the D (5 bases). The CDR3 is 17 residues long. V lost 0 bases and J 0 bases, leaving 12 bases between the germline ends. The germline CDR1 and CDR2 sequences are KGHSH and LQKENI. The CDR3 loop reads CASSPPYEGLAKNIQYF. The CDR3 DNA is TGTGCCAGCTCACCACCGTACGAGGGCCTAGCCAAAAACATTCAGTACTTC.

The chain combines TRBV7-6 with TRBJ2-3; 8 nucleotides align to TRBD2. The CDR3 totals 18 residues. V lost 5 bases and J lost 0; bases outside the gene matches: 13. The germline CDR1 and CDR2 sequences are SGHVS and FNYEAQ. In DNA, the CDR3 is TGTGCCAGCAGCCCCCGGGGGGCTAGCGGGTTGAGCACAGATACGCAGTATTTT. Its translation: CASSPRGASGLSTDTQYF.

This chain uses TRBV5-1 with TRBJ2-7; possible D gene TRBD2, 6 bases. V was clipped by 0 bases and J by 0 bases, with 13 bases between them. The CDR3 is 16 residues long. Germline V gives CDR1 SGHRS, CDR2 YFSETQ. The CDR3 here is CASSLGGEVSSYEQYV. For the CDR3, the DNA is TGCGCCAGCAGCTTGGGGGGGGAGGTGAGCTCCTACGAGCAGTACGTC.

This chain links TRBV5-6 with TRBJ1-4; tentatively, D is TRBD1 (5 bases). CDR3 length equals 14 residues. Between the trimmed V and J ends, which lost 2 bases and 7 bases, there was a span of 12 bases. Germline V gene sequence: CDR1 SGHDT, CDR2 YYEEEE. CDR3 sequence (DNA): TGTGCCAGCAGCTTTAGGGGCGTGGGTGAAAAACTGTTTTTT. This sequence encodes CASSFRGVGEKLFF.

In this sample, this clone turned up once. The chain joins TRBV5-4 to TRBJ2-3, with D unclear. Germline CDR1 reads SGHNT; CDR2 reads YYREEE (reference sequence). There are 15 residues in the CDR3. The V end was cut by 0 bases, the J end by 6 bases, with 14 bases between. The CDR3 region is CASSLEAPRSDTQYF. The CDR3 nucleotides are TGTGCCAGCAGCTTGGAGGCTCCGAGGTCGGATACGCAGTATTTT.

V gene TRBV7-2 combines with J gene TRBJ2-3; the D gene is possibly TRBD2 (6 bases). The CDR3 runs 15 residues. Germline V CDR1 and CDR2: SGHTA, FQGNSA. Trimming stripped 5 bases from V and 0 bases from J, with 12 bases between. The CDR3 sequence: CASSVSSVSTDTQYF. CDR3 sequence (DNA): TGTGCCAGCAGCGTATCTAGCGTTAGCACAGATACGCAGTATTTT.

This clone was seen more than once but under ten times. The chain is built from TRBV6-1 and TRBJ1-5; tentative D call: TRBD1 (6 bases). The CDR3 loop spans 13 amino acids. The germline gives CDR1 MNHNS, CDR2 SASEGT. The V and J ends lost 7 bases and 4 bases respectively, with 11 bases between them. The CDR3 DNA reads TGTGCCAGCAAGGACAGTTTTAATCAGCCCCAGCATTTT. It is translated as CASKDSFNQPQHF.

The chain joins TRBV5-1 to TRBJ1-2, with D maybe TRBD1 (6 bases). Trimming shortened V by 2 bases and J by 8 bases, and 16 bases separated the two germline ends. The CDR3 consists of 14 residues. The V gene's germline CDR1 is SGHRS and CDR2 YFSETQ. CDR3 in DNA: TGCGCCAGCAGCTTTGAAATAGGGGGTAGGGGCTACACCTTC. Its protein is CASSFEIGGRGYTF. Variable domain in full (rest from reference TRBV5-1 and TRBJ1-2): KAGVTQTPRYLIKTRGQQVTLSCSPISGHRSVSWYQQTPGQGLQFLFEYFSETQRNKGNFPGRFSGRQFSNSRSEMNVSTLELGDSALYLCASSFEIGGRGYTFGSGTRLTVV.

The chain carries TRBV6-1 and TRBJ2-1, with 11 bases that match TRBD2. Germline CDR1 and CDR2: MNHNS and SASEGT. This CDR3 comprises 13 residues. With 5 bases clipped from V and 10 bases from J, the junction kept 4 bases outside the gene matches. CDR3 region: CASSPGLAAEQFF. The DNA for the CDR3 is TGTGCCAGCAGTCCGGGACTAGCGGCCGAGCAGTTCTTC.

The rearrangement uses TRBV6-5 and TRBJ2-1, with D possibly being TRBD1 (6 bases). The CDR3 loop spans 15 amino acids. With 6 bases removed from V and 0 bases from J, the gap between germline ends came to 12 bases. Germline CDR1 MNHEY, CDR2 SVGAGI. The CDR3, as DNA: TGTGCCAGCAGGCAAACAGGGAGCTCCTACAATGAGCAGTTCTTC. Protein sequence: CASRQTGSSYNEQFF.

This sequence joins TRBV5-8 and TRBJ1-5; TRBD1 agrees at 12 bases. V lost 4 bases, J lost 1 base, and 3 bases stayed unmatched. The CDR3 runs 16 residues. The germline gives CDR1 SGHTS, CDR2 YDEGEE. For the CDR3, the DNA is TGTGCCAGCAGCCGGGACAGGGGGCCGAGCAATCAGCCCCAGCATTTT. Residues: CASSRDRGPSNQPQHF.

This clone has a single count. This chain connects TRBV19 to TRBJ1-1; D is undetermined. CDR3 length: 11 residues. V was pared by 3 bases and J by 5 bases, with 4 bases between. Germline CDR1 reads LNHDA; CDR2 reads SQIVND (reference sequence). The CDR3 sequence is CASSIYTEAFF. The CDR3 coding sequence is TGTGCCAGTAGTATTTATACTGAAGCTTTCTTT.

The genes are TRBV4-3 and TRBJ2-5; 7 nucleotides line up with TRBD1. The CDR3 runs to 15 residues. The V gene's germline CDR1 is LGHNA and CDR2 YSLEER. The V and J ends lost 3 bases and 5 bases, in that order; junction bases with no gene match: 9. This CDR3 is CASSQLTGVGETQYF. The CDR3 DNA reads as TGCGCCAGCAGCCAGCTTACAGGGGTAGGGGAGACCCAGTACTTC.

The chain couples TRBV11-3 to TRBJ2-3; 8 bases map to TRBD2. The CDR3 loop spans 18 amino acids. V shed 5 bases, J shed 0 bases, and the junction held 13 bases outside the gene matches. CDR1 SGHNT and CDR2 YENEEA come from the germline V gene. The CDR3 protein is CASSPLRLSGGSTDTQYF. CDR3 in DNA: TGTGCCAGCAGCCCTCTCCGGTTATCGGGAGGGAGCACAGATACGCAGTATTTT.

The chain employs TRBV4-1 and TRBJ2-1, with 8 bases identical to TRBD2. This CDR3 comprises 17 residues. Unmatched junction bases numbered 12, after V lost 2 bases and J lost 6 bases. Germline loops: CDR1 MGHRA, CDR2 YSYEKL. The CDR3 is CASSQFLSGMIVNEQFF. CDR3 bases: TGCGCCAGCAGCCAATTCCTTAGCGGGATGATCGTCAATGAGCAGTTCTTC.

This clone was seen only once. The chain's CDR3 is CASSQALAHQAKNIQYF. The CDR3 bases are TGCGCCAGCAGCCAAGCACTAGCGCACCAAGCCAAAAACATTCAGTACTTC. The V and J genes are TRBV4-1 and TRBJ2-4; 7 bases are a match to TRBD2. J gave up 0 bases and V 1 base, and 6 bases lay outside the gene matches. This CDR3 region has 17 residues. Germline V gene lookup returns CDR1 MGHRA and CDR2 YSYEKL.

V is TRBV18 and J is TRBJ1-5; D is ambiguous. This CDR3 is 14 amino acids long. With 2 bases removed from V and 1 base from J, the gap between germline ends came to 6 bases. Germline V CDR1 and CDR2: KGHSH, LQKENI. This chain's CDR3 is CASSPLQSNQPQHF. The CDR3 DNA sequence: TGTGCCAGCTCACCATTACAGAGCAATCAGCCCCAGCATTTT.

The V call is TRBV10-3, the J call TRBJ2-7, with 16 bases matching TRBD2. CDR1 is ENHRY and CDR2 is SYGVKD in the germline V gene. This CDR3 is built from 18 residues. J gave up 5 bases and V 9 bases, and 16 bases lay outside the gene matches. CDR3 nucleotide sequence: TGTGCCATTTCACCGCCGGGACTAGCGGGAGGGCCCTCGGACGAGCAGTACTTC. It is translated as CAISPPGLAGGPSDEQYF.

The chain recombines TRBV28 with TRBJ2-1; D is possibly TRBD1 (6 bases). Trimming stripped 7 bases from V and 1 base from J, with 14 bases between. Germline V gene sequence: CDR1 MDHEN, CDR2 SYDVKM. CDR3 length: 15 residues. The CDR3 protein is CASMRGSTSYNEQFF. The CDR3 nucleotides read TGTGCCAGCATGAGGGGGAGTACTTCCTACAATGAGCAGTTCTTC.

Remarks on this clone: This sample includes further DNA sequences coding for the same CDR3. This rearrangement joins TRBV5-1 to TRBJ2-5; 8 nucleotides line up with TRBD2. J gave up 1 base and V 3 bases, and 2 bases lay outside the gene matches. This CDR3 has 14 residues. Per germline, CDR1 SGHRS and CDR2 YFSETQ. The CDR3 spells CASSWTSLQETQYF. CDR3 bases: TGCGCCAGCAGCTGGACTAGCCTCCAAGAGACCCAGTACTTC.

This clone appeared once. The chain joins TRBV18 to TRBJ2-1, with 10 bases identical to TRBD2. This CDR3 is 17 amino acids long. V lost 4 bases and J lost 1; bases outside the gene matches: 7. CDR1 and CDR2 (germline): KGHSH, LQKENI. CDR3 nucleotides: TGTGCCAGCTCACAAGCGGGAGGGCCAATTTCCTACAATGAGCAGTTCTTC. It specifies CASSQAGGPISYNEQFF. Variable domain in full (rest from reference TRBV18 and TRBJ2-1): NAGVMQNPRHLVRRRGQEARLRCSPMKGHSHVYWYRQLPEEGLKFMVYLQKENIIDESGMPKERFSAEFPKEGPSILRIQQVVRGDSAAYFCASSQAGGPISYNEQFFGPGTRLTVL.

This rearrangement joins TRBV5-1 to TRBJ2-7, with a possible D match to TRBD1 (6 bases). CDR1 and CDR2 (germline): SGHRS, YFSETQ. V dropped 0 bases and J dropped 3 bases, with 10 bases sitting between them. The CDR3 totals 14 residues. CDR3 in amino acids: CASSLDREIYEQYF. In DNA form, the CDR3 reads TGCGCCAGCAGCTTGGACAGGGAGATCTACGAGCAGTACTTC.

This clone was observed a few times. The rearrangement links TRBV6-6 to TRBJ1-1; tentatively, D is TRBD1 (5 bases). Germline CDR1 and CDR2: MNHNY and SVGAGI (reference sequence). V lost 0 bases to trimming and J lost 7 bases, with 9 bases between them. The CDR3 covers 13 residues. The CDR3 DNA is TGTGCCAGCAGTTACTCGCTGGGACTTGAAGCTTTCTTT. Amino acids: CASSYSLGLEAFF.